Presented here are 19 T cell receptor beta chains from one specimen sequenced in a study of blood T cell repertoires in COVID-19. Only in-frame clones appear in the TCRdb table, and some are missing; sequencing was by immunoSEQ multiplex PCR. The profile shows approximately 300,000 clones, roughly 85% of them singletons. Sequencing was carried out using PBMCs or T cells enriched from blood (not recorded which). The receptors originated from a woman under 40 who had recovered from COVID-19.

This clone was seen once. CDR3 bases: TGTGCCAGTAGTATCCGGGACAGGGCCTACGAGCAGTACTTC. This gives the protein CASSIRDRAYEQYF. The chain carries TRBV19 and TRBJ2-7, with TRBD1 matching 9 bases. In germline, CDR1 is LNHDA, CDR2 SQIVND (reference sequence). The CDR3 length is 14 residues. The J segment lost 2 bases and the V segment lost 3 bases, leaving 2 bases of the junction unmatched.

This rearrangement joins TRBV18 to TRBJ1-2, with no clear D. The CDR3 extends over 11 amino acids. Looked up from germline, CDR1 is KGHSH and CDR2 is LQKENI. Trimming left V 3 bases short and J 7 bases short, with 6 bases between. The CDR3 DNA reads as TGTGCCAGCTCACCCTCCCTTGGCTACACCTTC. Residues: CASSPSLGYTF.

In its sample, this clone was seen many times. V usage is TRBV21-1 and J usage is TRBJ1-3; the table names TRBD1, a call not compared with the DNA. TRBV21-1 is a listed pseudogene. The CDR3 totals 15 residues. The CDR3, as DNA: TGTGCCAGCAGCAAAGTTCACAGGGTGAGGGACACCATATATTTT. It specifies CASSKVHRVRDTIYF.

The rearrangement joins TRBV5-1 to TRBJ2-5, with a possible D match to TRBD1 (6 bases). The V and J ends lost 4 bases and 5 bases respectively, with 15 bases between them. The V gene's germline CDR1 is SGHRS and CDR2 YFSETQ. CDR3 length: 14 residues. CDR3 DNA: TGCGCCAGCAGCGCAACAGGGAACGGGGAGACCCAGTACTTC. It is translated as CASSATGNGETQYF.

As to this clone: Because it lacks the conserved phenylalanine or tryptophan at the end, this CDR3 is likely a read error. This sequence joins TRBV5-4 and TRBJ1-2, with D maybe TRBD1 (6 bases). The CDR3 is 12 residues long. The germline gives CDR1 SGHNT, CDR2 YYREEE (reference sequence). Trimming took 2 bases from V and 5 from J, leaving 7 bases between them. The CDR3: CASSLTGYGYTL. CDR3 nucleotides: TGTGCCAGCAGCTTAACAGGGTATGGCTACACCCTC.

This clone was counted a single time. The chain couples TRBV6-5 to TRBJ1-4; D is undetermined. Per the germline V gene, CDR1 is MNHEY and CDR2 is SVGAGI. This CDR3 is built from 13 residues. V lost 8 bases, J lost 6 bases, and 13 bases lay in between. The CDR3 DNA follows: TGTGCCAGCGCGAGAGGGTCAGATGAAAAACTGTTTTTT. This sequence encodes CASARGSDEKLFF.

The V call is TRBV29-1, the J call TRBJ1-1; D is ambiguous. V dropped 7 bases and J dropped 0 bases, with 15 bases sitting between them. The CDR3 spans 14 residues. CDR1 SQVTM and CDR2 ANQGSEA come from the germline V gene. The CDR3, as DNA: TGCAGCGCTACTGACCTTGCGGTGAACACTGAAGCTTTCTTT. It encodes CSATDLAVNTEAFF.

The V and J genes are TRBV7-8 and TRBJ1-5, with 7 bases lining up with TRBD1. The CDR3 is made up of 15 amino acids. The trim removed 5 bases at V and 2 bases at J, leaving 6 bases unmatched. Germline CDR1 reads SGHVS; CDR2 reads FQNEAQ. The CDR3 loop is CASSAPGTGNQPQHF. In DNA form, the CDR3 reads TGTGCCAGCAGCGCCCCCGGGACAGGCAATCAGCCCCAGCATTTT.

This rearrangement joins TRBV15 to TRBJ2-1; D possibly corresponds to TRBD2 (6 bases). The CDR3 extends over 18 amino acids. V was shortened by 1 base and J by 6 bases, with 22 bases between the two germline ends. The germline CDR1 and CDR2 sequences are LNHNV and YYDKDF (reference sequence). CDR3 sequence (DNA): TGTGCCACCAGCAGAGGAGCGGTAGGGACTGGGGTACTCAATGAGCAGTTCTTC. Protein sequence: CATSRGAVGTGVLNEQFF. The complete variable domain, with remaining parts taken from reference TRBV15 and TRBJ2-1, reads DAMVIQNPRYQVTQFGKPVTLSCSQTLNHNVMYWYQQKSSQAPKLLFHYYDKDFNNEADTPDNFQSRRPNTSFCFLDIRSPGLGDTAMYLCATSRGAVGTGVLNEQFFGPGTRLTVL.

The rearrangement uses TRBV3-1 (or the pseudogene TRBV3-2) and TRBJ2-7; D perhaps matches TRBD1 (5 bases). V shed 2 bases and J shed 3 bases, with 11 bases lying between them. CDR1 and CDR2 (germline): LGHDT, YNNKEL (reference sequence). This CDR3 comprises 14 residues. The CDR3 spells CASSQRIQGYEQYF. CDR3 coding DNA: TGTGCCAGCAGCCAAAGGATTCAGGGCTACGAGCAGTACTTC.

The rearrangement links TRBV5-6 to TRBJ2-3; TRBD2 aligns across 7 bases. Trimming cost V 1 base and J 14 bases; bases outside gene matches: 16. CDR3 length: 15 residues. From germline, CDR1 is SGHDT and CDR2 YYEEEE. The CDR3 coding sequence is TGTGCCAGCAGCTTGATAGGTGCGGGAGCCCTTGAAGTGTATTTT. It specifies CASSLIGAGALEVYF.

This chain joins TRBV28 and TRBJ2-3; D perhaps matches TRBD2 (6 bases). The length of the CDR3 is 15 residues. CDR1 and CDR2 from the germline V gene are MDHEN and SYDVKM. Between the trimmed V and J ends, which lost 8 bases and 0 bases, there was a span of 15 bases. The CDR3 bases are TGTGCCAGCCGTCCGGCGGGGAGAAGCACAGATACGCAGTATTTT. Its protein is CASRPAGRSTDTQYF. The full variable domain, rest sourced from reference TRBV28 and TRBJ2-3, is DVKVTQSSRYLVKRTGEKVFLECVQDMDHENMFWYRQDPGLGLRLIYFSYDVKMKEKGDIPEGYSVSREKKERFSLILESASTNQTSMYLCASRPAGRSTDTQYFGPGTRLTVL.

This clone was picked up one time. CDR3 residues: CATGGAGYGYTF. In DNA form, the CDR3 reads TGTGCCACAGGGGGCGCGGGGTATGGCTACACCTTC. The V and J genes are TRBV24-1 and TRBJ1-2, with TRBD1 identical over 7 bases. The length of the CDR3 is 12 residues. V dropped 10 bases and J dropped 5; count of bases not matched to a gene: 6. Germline values: CDR1 KGHDR, CDR2 SFDVKD.

This rearrangement joins TRBV5-4 to TRBJ2-3; D is unclear. CDR1 SGHNT and CDR2 YYREEE come from the germline V gene (reference sequence). V lost 4 bases, J lost 2 bases, and 17 bases lay in between. The CDR3 runs 16 residues. Here the CDR3 reads CASSPIATPNTDTQYF. The CDR3 DNA reads TGTGCCAGCAGCCCAATAGCCACCCCTAACACAGATACGCAGTATTTT.

This rearrangement joins TRBV5-1 to TRBJ2-4; tentative D call: TRBD1 (6 bases). The CDR3 totals 14 residues. V dropped 3 bases and J dropped 9 bases, with 16 bases sitting between them. Germline lookup yields CDR1 SGHRS and CDR2 YFSETQ. DNA of the CDR3: TGCGCCAGCAGCTCCGGGACACCAGACCCCATTCAGTACTTC. It yields the protein CASSSGTPDPIQYF.

The V call is TRBV30, the J call TRBJ2-7, with 8 bases fitting TRBD1. This CDR3 has 12 amino acids. The J segment lost 4 bases and the V segment lost 7 bases, leaving 6 bases of the junction unmatched. CDR1 and CDR2 from the germline V gene are GTSNPN and SVGIG (reference sequence). CDR3 loop: CALTDRGYEQYF. The CDR3 bases are TGTGCCTTGACCGACAGGGGTTACGAGCAGTACTTC. The whole variable domain, filled in from reference TRBV30 and TRBJ2-7, reads SQTIHQWPATLVQPVGSPLSLECTVEGTSNPNLYWYRQAAGRGLQLLFYSVGIGQISSEVPQNLSASRPQDRQFILSSKKLLLSDSGFYLCALTDRGYEQYFGPGTRLTVT.

This clone showed up just once. CDR3 coding DNA: TGTGCCAGCCAGACCGGGACAGGGAGGACTGAAGCTTTCTTT. It is translated as CASQTGTGRTEAFF. This chain uses TRBV11-2 with TRBJ1-1, with 9 bases aligning to TRBD1. Trimming cost V 8 bases and J 5 bases; bases outside gene matches: 9. Germline assignment: CDR1 SGHAT and CDR2 FQNNGV. The CDR3 length is 14 residues.

V gene TRBV5-4 combines with J gene TRBJ2-7, with TRBD1 matching 9 bases. This CDR3 has 15 residues. In germline, CDR1 is SGHNT, CDR2 YYREEE (reference sequence). J was trimmed by 4 bases and V by 4 bases; bases with no gene match: 9. Written as DNA, the CDR3 is TGTGCCAGCAGCCGTGGGGGGGACAGGGTGTACGAGCAGTACTTC. It translates to CASSRGGDRVYEQYF.

This chain links TRBV15 with TRBJ2-3, with 8 bases fitting TRBD2. This CDR3 spans 15 amino acids. Germline V lookup: CDR1 LNHNV, CDR2 YYDKDF (reference sequence). Losses at the gene ends were 4 bases for V and 2 bases for J; bases not matched to a gene: 5. Here the CDR3 reads CATSTGLGTTDTQYF. CDR3 coding DNA: TGTGCCACCAGCACGGGACTAGGGACCACAGATACGCAGTATTTT.